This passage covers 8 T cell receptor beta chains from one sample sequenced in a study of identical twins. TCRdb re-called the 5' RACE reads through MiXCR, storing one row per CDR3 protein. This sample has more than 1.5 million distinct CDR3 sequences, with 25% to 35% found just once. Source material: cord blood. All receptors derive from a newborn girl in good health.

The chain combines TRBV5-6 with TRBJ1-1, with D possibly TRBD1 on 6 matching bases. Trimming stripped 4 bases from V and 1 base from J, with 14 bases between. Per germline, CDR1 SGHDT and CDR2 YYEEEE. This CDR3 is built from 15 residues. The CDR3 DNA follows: TGTGCCAGCAGCCCCGTTCGCAGGGGGAACACTGAAGCTTTCTTT. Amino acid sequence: CASSPVRRGNTEAFF.

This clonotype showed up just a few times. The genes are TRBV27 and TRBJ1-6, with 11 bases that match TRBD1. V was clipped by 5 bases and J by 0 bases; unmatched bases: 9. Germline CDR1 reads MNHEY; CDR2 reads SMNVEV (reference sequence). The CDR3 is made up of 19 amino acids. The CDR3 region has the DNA TGTGCCAGCAGTCTCCTGGACAGGGGGCAATCCTCCTATAATTCACCCCTCCACTTT. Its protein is CASSLLDRGQSSYNSPLHF.

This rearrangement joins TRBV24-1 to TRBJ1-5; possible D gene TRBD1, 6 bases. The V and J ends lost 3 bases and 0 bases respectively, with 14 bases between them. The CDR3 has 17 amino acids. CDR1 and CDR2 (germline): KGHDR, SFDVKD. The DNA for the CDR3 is TGTGCCACCAGTGATCCCCAGACAGGCTATAGCAATCAGCCCCAGCATTTT. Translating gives CATSDPQTGYSNQPQHF.

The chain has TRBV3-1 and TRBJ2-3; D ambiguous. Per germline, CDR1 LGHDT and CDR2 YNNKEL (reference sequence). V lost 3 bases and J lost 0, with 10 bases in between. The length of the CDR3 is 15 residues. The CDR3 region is CASSHLGISTDTQYF. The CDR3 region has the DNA TGTGCCAGCAGCCACCTAGGGATTAGCACAGATACGCAGTATTTT.

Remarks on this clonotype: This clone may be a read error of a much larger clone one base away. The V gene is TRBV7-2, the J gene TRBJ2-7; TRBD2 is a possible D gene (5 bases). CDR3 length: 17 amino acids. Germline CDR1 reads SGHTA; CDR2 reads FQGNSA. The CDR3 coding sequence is TGTGCCGGCAGCTTGCCGCTCCGAGGGAATTCCTCCTACGAGCAGTACTTC. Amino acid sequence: CAGSLPLRGNSSYEQYF.

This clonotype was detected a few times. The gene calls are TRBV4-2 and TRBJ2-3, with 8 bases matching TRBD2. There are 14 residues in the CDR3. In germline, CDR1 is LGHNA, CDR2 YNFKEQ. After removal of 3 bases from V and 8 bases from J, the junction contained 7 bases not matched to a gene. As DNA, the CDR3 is TGTGCCAGCAGCCAGCCGGGACTAGGGGGTACGCAGTATTTT. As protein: CASSQPGLGGTQYF.

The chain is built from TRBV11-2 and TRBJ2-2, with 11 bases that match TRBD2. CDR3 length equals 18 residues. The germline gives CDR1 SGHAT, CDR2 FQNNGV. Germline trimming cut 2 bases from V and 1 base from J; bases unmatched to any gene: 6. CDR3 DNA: TGTGCCAGCAGCTTACTCTATACTAGCGGGGGGAACACCGGGGAGCTGTTTTTT. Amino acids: CASSLLYTSGGNTGELFF.

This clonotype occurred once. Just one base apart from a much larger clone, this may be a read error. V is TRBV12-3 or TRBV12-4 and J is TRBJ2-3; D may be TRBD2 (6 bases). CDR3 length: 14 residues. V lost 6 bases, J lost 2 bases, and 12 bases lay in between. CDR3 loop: CASSRTTITDTQYF. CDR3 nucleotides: TGTGCCAGCAGCCGGACTACCATCACAGATACGCAGTATTTT.